Sequencing of this T cell receptor (beta chain) was carried out in a study of blood T cell repertoires in COVID-19 (dated by TCRdb to 2020 to 2021). With regard to the full study: Samples from collaborators originated in the United States, Italy and Spain and spanned both the acute and convalescent phases of COVID-19. Sample metadata almost always included a de-identified subject ID, COVID-19 status, age in years and sex. The prospective study material was composed of cDNA or gDNA derived from T cells, B-cell-depleted T cells, or PBMCs. Where available, HLA class I and class II types were taken from metadata supplied by the sample provider and were not determined by assay-based typing. Deeply sampled blood TCRbeta repertoires from subjects exposed to, actively infected with, or recovered from COVID-19 were included in the dataset. The repertoires were released in a freely available public database meant as a resource for research on the immune response to SARS-CoV-2. The samples were drawn from the first 160 participants of the ongoing ImmuneRACE study and from 1,254 subjects provided by 6 global collaborators. Study-wide findings and limitations: The amount of clinical and demographic metadata varied by source and participant and was provided uncurated.

Points on this clone: Its antigen is not yet known. No base quality information exists; no much larger clone differs at one position.

The immunoSEQ Assay, a bias-controlled multiplex PCR, was used to amplify TCRbeta CDR3 regions from genomic DNA. As for how the authors treated the data: Nucleated cell counts per sample were estimated from amplification of reference gene primers within the assay. To quantify the absolute abundance of each unique TCRbeta CDR3 rearrangement, sequence reads were collapsed and filtered. For each sample, productive Simpson clonality was calculated as the square root of Simpson's diversity index across productive rearrangements. TCRdb took this table from immuneACCESS and kept in-frame rearrangements with V and J called. Such tables lack part of the clones; where checked against another copy, unresolved V genes explain under half of the gap, and the rest is unexplained. The V and J calls and clone size were taken over from that table, and D and trimming were inferred from the DNA. The sample profile shows approximately 470,000 clones; roughly 90% of them were found once. Under 0.75% of the sample rests with the top ten.

Taken from cysteine to phenylalanine, the CDR3 has 16 residues. Just the 48-base CDR3 DNA is kept, in frame starting at base 1. Trimmed from V: 5 bases; trimmed from J: 5 bases; junction bases lacking a gene match: 8. CDR1 SGHVS and CDR2 FQNEAQ were looked up in the germline V gene. Participants in the prospective study were enrolled through a virtual design, were aged 18 to 89 years, and lived in 24 United States geographic areas. In the prospective study, cohorts were assigned on the basis of participant-reported clinical history obtained from a screening survey and a study questionnaire. ImmuneRACE Cohort 3 recovered participants were defined by two consecutive negative NP/OP PCR tests, healthcare professional clearance, or symptom resolution. In the prospective study, mobile phlebotomists collected whole blood, serum and a nasopharyngeal or oropharyngeal swab from each participant. Prospective study participants could optionally give additional blood draws and questionnaires over an approximately two-month period. Blood samples from the prospective study were shipped frozen or at room temperature prior to DNA extraction.

This receptor was identified in a woman aged 18-35 years who had recovered from COVID-19. The V and J segments used are TRBV7-8 and TRBJ2-5, and 13 bases in between align with TRBD2. Input material: PBMCs or T cells enriched from blood (not recorded which). The DNA is as follows: TGTGCCAGCAGCCCAGGAGGGACTAGCGGGGTGGAGACCCAGTACTTC. Translated, this is CASSPGGTSGVETQYF.